This TCR beta chain is from a study of T cells after yellow fever vaccination. Study context: Any fraction with a low cell number was prepared using SMART-Seq v4 Ultra Low Input.

As concerns this clonotype: Its target is not known.

Each CDR3 protein is one row after TCRdb ran MiXCR on the 5' RACE reads. Of roughly 330,000 distinct CDR3 sequences in the sample, 3% to 4.5% were seen once. Broader study findings: A large majority of primary-vaccination clones showed up again after the booster (roughly 96% CD4, approximately 90% CD8).

Per the germline V gene, CDR1 is SGHRS and CDR2 is YFSETQ. The CDR3 contains 15 residues. Between the trimmed V and J ends, which lost 3 bases and 0 bases, there was a span of 12 bases. Specimen: PBMCs, collected 5 days after the yellow fever booster vaccination. The clonotype comes from a man younger than 35 who received the YFV17D yellow fever vaccine. This chain joins TRBV5-1 and TRBJ1-2, with D tentatively TRBD1 (5 bases). The CDR3 DNA is TGCGCCAGCAGCTATAAGGGACCGTCTAACTATGGCTACACCTTC. Translating it yields CASSYKGPSNYGYTF.